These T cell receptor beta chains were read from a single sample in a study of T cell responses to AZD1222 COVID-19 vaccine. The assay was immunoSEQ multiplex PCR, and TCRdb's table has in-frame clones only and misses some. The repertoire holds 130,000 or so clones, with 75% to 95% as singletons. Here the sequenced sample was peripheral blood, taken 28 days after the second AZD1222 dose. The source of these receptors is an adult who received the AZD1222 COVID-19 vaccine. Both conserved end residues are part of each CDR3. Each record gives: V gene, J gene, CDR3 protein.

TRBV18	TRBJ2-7	CASSPGLSIYEQYF
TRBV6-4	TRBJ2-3	CASSRPYLTDTQYF
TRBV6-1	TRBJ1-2	CASSESRNNYGYTF
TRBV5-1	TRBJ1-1	CASSLSSDNTEAFF
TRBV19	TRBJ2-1	CASSIGEGWVNEQFF
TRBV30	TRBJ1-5	CAWNLRQPQHF
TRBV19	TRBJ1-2	CASSTWDREATVNYGYTF
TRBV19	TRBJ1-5	CASSIGTGYSNQPQHF
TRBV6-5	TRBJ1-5	CASSPTGTGPQHF
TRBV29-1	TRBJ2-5	CSVGQGGETQYF
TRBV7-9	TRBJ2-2	CASSPVGANTGELFF
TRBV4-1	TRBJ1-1	CASSQQSQGTEAFF
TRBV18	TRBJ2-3	CASSPGARPDTQYF
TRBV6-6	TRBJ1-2	CASSIDRSSGYTF
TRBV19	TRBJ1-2	CASTHFGRYQDGYTF
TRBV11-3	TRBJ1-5	CASSLEVLGTAYNQPQHF
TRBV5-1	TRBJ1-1	CASSMGPSTMNTEAFF
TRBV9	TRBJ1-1	CASSVVPAGTEAFF
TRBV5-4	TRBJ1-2	CASSFGQGGYYGYTF
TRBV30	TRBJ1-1	CAWRPGVTEAFF
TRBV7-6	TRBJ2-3	CASSLTGLAGTSTDTQYF
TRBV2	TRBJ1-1	CASKGNTEAFF
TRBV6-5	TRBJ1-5	CASSSHPQGSNQPQHF
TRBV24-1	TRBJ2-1	CATSSGRGGPNEQFF